This T cell receptor (beta chain) appears in the sequencing data of a study of post-analysis software for immune sequencing data. Study-level background: Disease trajectories encompassed relapsing-remitting, secondary progressive and progressive-relapsing multiple sclerosis.

With regard to this clonotype: Its antigen is not known.

The CDR3 spans 16 residues. Germline V gene sequence: CDR1 DFQATT, CDR2 SNEGSKA (reference sequence). The V end lost 3 bases, the J end lost 1 base, and 18 bases lay between the germline ends. Findings of the study overall: Controls significantly exceeded multiple sclerosis patients in normalized Chao1 diversity. Roughly five TRBV segments were more frequent in patients than controls; TRBV5-6, TRBV5-1 and TRBV20-1 belonged to this group.

Each TCR beta cDNA library carried unique molecular identifiers. Input populations of 1 to 10 million T cells gave rise to roughly 0.5 million cDNA molecules. TCRdb analysed the PCR reads with MiXCR anew, one entry per CDR3 protein. Of roughly 870,000 distinct CDR3 sequences listed, approximately 57% are singletons. The sample was blood. The chain has TRBV20-1 and TRBJ1-2, with D possibly being TRBD1 (5 bases). This clonotype originated in a girl aged 10 to 17 with multiple sclerosis. The chain's CDR3 is CSARIAVRALNYGYTF. Here the CDR3 DNA reads TGCAGTGCTAGGATCGCGGTCAGGGCTCTTAACTATGGCTACACCTTC.